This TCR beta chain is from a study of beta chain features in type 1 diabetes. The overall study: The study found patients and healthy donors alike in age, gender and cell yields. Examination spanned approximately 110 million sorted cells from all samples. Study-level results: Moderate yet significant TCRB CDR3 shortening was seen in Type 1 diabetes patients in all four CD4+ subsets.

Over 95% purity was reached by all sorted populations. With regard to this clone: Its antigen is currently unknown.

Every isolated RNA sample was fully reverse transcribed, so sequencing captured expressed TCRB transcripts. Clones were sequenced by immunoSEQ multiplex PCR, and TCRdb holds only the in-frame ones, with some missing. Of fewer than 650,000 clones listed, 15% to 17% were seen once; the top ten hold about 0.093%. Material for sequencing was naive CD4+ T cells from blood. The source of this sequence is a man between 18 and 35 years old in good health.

CDR3 residues: CASSLPGTSGHNEQFF. The CDR3, as DNA: TGCGCCAGCAGCCTACCGGGGACTAGCGGGCACAATGAGCAGTTCTTC. This chain joins TRBV4-1 and TRBJ2-1, with 12 bases identical to TRBD2. The CDR3 contains 16 residues. The germline CDR1 and CDR2 sequences are MGHRA and YSYEKL. V shed 4 bases and J 5 bases; nucleotides not matched to a gene: 6.